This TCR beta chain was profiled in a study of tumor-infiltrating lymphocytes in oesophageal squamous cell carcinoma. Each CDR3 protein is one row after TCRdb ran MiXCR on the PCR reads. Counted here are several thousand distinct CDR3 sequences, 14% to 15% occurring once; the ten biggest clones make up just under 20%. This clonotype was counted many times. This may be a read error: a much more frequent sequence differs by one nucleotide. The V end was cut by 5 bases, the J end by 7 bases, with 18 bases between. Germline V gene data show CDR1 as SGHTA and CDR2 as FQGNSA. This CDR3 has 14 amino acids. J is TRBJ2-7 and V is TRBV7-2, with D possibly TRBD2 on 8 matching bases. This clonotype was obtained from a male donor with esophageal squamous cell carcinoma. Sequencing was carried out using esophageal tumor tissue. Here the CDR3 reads CASSPGRGRGEQYF. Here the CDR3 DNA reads TGTGCCAGCAGCCCCGGGAGGGGGCGAGGTGAGCAGTACTTC.